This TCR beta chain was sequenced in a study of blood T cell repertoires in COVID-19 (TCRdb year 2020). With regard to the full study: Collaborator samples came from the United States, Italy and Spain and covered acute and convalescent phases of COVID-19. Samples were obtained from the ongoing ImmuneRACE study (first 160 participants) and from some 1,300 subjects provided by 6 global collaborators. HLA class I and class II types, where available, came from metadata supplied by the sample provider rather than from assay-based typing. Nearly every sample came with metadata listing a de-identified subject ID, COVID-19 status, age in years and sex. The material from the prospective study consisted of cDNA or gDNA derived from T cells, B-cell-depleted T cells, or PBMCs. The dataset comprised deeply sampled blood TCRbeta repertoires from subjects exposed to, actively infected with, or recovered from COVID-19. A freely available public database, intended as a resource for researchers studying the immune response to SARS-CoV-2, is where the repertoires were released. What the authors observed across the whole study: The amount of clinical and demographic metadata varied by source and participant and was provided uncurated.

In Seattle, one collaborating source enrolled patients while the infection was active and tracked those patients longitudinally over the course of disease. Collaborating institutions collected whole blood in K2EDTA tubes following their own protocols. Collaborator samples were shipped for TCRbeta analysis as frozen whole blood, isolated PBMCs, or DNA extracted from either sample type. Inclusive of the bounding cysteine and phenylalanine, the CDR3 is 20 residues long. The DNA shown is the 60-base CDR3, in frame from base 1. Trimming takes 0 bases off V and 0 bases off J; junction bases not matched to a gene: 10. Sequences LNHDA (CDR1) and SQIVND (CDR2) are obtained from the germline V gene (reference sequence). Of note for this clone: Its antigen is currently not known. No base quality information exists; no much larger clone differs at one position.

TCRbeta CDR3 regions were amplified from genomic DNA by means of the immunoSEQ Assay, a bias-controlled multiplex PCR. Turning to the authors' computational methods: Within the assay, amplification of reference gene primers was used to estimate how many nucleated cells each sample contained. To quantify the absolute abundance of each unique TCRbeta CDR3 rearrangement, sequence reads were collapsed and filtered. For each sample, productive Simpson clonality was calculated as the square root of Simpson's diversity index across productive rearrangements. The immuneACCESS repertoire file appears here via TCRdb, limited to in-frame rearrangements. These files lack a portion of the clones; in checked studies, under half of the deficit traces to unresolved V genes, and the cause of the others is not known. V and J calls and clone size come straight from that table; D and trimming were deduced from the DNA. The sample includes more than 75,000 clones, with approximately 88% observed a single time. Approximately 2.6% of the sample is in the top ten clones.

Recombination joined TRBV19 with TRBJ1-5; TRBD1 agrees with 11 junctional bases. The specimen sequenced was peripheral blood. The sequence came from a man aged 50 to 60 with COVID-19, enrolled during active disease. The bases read TGTGCCAGTAGTATAGACTCGGGACAGGGGGACGCATATAGCAATCAGCCCCAGCATTTT. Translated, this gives CASSIDSGQGDAYSNQPQHF. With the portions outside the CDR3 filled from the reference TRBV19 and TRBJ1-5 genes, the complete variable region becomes DGGITQSPKYLFRKEGQNVTLSCEQNLNHDAMYWYRQDPGQGLRLIYYSQIVNDFQKGDIAEGYSVSREKKESFPLTVTSAQKNPTAFYLCASSIDSGQGDAYSNQPQHFGDGTRLSIL.